This T cell receptor (beta chain) was found in a study of T cell responses to AZD1222 COVID-19 vaccine. Study-level information: Samples with a second dose at about 4 or about 12 weeks were pooled together. Study findings and constraints: Among the donors, most were white British and more were female, and clonal diversity was possibly underestimated. Nearly half of spike-specific TCRs reportedly target unmutated variant regions.

To note about this clone: The antigen remains unidentified.

CDR3 size: 15 residues. The V end was cut by 2 bases, the J end by 5 bases, with 13 bases between. Germline V CDR1 and CDR2: SGHAT, FQDESV (reference sequence). Measured with immunoSEQ multiplex PCR; TCRdb has only the in-frame clones, and not every one. The sample has 150,000 or so clones, just over 90% seen once. Here the sequenced sample was peripheral blood, taken on day 0 of AZD1222 vaccination. This TCR was recovered from an adult in good health. The V and J genes are TRBV11-1 and TRBJ1-5; D perhaps matches TRBD1 (5 bases). CDR3 residues: CASSLQGDVDQPQHF. CDR3 DNA sequence: TGTGCCAGCAGCTTACAGGGAGATGTGGATCAGCCCCAGCATTTT.